Listed below are T cell receptor beta chains from one sample, sequenced in a study of regulatory T cells in long-lasting Graves disease. TCRdb called the multiplex PCR reads again in MiXCR, with one record for every CDR3 protein. This sample has 300,000 to 400,000 distinct CDR3 sequences, with roughly a fifth found just once. The sample was peripheral blood mononuclear cells (PBMCs), taken when the disease was refractory, from a patient treated with antithyroid drugs. Every receptor here comes from a female donor with Graves disease. Each CDR3 is given with its conserved first and last residue.

v_call,cdr3_aa
TRBV2,CASSEPPVAGDPADTQYF
TRBV12-3/TRBV12-4,CATFYKEAFF
TRBV6-5,CASSFGGIYEQYF
TRBV2,CASSVGDTQYF
TRBV19,CASSTSRQASNYGYTF
TRBV19,CASSVGNTIGELFF
TRBV28,CASSPYGRGNTGELFF
TRBV25-1,CASSPGANYGYTF
TRBV5-6,CASARGDIYLNTEAFF
TRBV12-3/TRBV12-4,CASRVGRNTYNEQFF
TRBV4-3,CASSHQSQGSTEAFF
TRBV7-6,CASSPSWTGELFF
TRBV9,CASSLPEREGGTGELFF
TRBV20-1,CSARLILAFYEQYF
TRBV11-3,CASSFWDSQETQYF
TRBV2,CASSEAQRNSEQYF
TRBV28,CASSFRVTNQPQHF
TRBV6-1,CASSIAPGGTSYEQYF
TRBV7-2,CASSPQGGGRFINEQFF
TRBV7-9,CASSLDWGHGYTF
TRBV15,CATSRDSRETQYF
TRBV5-1,CASSLRLSRDSYNEQFF